The 9 T cell receptor beta chains reported below all come from one sample, sequenced in a study of T cells in Graves' hyperthyroidism and ophthalmopathy. RNA transcripts provided the source from which TCR beta CDR3 regions were amplified. Primed by the HTBI set, a first-round RT-PCR was run on the TCR CDR3. Each CDR3 protein is one row after TCRdb ran MiXCR on the multiplex PCR reads. Counted here are a few hundred thousand distinct CDR3 sequences, about 16% occurring once; the ten biggest clones make up 25% to 30%. Sequencing was carried out using blood. The receptors shown here come from a woman aged 30 to 39 with Graves' ophthalmopathy.

The chain combines TRBV9 with TRBJ2-1, with 11 nucleotides matching TRBD2. The V gene's germline CDR1 is SGDLS and CDR2 YYNGEE. This CDR3 has 16 residues. The J segment lost 5 bases and the V segment lost 6 bases, leaving 10 bases of the junction unmatched. For the CDR3, the DNA is TGTGCCAGCACCAGTAGCGGGAGGGCCGCCCACAATGAGCAGTTCTTC. Translation: CASTSSGRAAHNEQFF.

The rearrangement joins TRBV20-1 to TRBJ2-3; D uncertain. Trimming pared 5 bases from V and 9 bases from J, leaving 15 bases between. This CDR3 region has 12 residues. The germline gives CDR1 DFQATT, CDR2 SNEGSKA (reference sequence). CDR3 DNA: TGCAGTGCTCTCGAACCAGCGAAAACGCAGTATTTT. Protein product: CSALEPAKTQYF.

This clonotype came up many times. This chain joins TRBV5-8 and TRBJ2-1; possibly TRBD2 for D (5 bases). CDR3 length equals 15 residues. Trimming pared 3 bases from V and 0 bases from J, leaving 10 bases between. CDR1 and CDR2 (germline): SGHTS, YDEGEE. The DNA for the CDR3 is TGTGCCAGCAGCTCTGGACTTCACTCCTACAATGAGCAGTTCTTC. This sequence encodes CASSSGLHSYNEQFF. The full variable domain, in which reference TRBV5-8 and TRBJ2-1 provide the parts outside the CDR3, is EAGVTQSPTHLIKTRGQQATLRCSPISGHTSVYWYQQALGLGLQFLLWYDEGEERNRGNFPPRFSGRQFPNYSSELNVNALELEDSALYLCASSSGLHSYNEQFFGPGTRLTVL.

This clonotype was seen at least ten times. The CDR3 DNA reads as TGCAGTGCCCCACCCCCGCGAGAGCGTCCCTACAATGAGCAGTTCTTC. This codes for CSAPPPRERPYNEQFF. The chain is built from TRBV20-1 and TRBJ2-1; D remains unclear. Germline loops: CDR1 DFQATT, CDR2 SNEGSKA (reference sequence). The CDR3 is made up of 16 amino acids. V lost 6 bases and J lost 2, with 20 bases in between.

This clonotype came up a few times. The genes are TRBV2 and TRBJ1-6; 9 bases fit TRBD1. There are 13 residues in the CDR3. Germline V lookup: CDR1 SNHLY, CDR2 FYNNEI. The J segment lost 9 bases and the V segment lost 10 bases, leaving 7 bases of the junction unmatched. The CDR3 DNA follows: TGTGCCACCCGGGACAGGGAGATTTCACCCCTCCACTTT. Encoded protein: CATRDREISPLHF.

V usage is TRBV11-2 and J usage is TRBJ1-2; TRBD1 matches 10 bases. Germline V CDR1 and CDR2: SGHAT, FQNNGV. CDR3 length equals 18 residues. Germline trimming cut 5 bases from V and 0 bases from J; bases unmatched to any gene: 12. CDR3 region: CASSRGQGRVQANYGYTF. CDR3 bases: TGTGCCAGCAGCCGGGGACAGGGGCGGGTCCAGGCTAACTATGGCTACACCTTC. Complete variable domain (other parts from reference TRBV11-2 and TRBJ1-2): EAGVAQSPRYKIIEKRQSVAFWCNPISGHATLYWYQQILGQGPKLLIQFQNNGVVDDSQLPKDRFSAERLKGVDSTLKIQPAKLEDSAVYLCASSRGQGRVQANYGYTFGSGTRLTVV.

At least ten counts were recorded for this clonotype. The V gene is TRBV11-2, the J gene TRBJ2-4; D call uncertain. Trimming shortened V by 1 base and J by 6 bases, and 10 bases separated the two germline ends. Germline-derived CDR1 and CDR2 are SGHAT and FQNNGV. The CDR3 is 14 amino acids. CDR3 sequence (DNA): TGTGCCAGCAGCTTAGCGGTAGGGCGAAACATTCAGTACTTC. It codes for CASSLAVGRNIQYF.

This clonotype has just a few counts. The chain employs TRBV6-6 and TRBJ2-1; possible D gene TRBD1, 6 bases. In germline, CDR1 is MNHNY, CDR2 SVGAGI (reference sequence). The CDR3 spans 14 residues. Deletions cut 0 bases from V and 5 bases from J, with 8 bases between. The DNA of the CDR3 is TGTGCCAGCAGTTACTCGGGACAAGACAATGAGCAGTTCTTC. It encodes CASSYSGQDNEQFF.

The V call is TRBV4-3, the J call TRBJ2-7; a possible D gene is TRBD2 (5 bases). CDR1 LGHNA and CDR2 YSLEER come from the germline V gene. Trimming stripped 0 bases from V and 6 bases from J, with 12 bases between. CDR3 size: 14 residues. This chain's CDR3 is CASSQDSEVSEQYF. In DNA form, the CDR3 reads TGCGCCAGCAGCCAAGATTCGGAGGTCTCCGAGCAGTACTTC.